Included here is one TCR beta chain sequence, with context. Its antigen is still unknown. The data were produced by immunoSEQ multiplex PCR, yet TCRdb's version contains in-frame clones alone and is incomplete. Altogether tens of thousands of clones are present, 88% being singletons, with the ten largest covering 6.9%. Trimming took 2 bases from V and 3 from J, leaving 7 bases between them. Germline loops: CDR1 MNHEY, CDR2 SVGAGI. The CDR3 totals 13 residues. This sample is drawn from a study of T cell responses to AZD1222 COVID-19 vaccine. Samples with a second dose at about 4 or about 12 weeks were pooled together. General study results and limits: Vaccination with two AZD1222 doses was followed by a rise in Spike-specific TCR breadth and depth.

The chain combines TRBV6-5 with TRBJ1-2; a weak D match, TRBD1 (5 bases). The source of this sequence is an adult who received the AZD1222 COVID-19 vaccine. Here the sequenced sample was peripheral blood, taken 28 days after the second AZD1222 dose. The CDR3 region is CASSYVRDYGYTF. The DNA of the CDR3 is TGTGCCAGCAGTTACGTCAGGGACTATGGCTACACCTTC.